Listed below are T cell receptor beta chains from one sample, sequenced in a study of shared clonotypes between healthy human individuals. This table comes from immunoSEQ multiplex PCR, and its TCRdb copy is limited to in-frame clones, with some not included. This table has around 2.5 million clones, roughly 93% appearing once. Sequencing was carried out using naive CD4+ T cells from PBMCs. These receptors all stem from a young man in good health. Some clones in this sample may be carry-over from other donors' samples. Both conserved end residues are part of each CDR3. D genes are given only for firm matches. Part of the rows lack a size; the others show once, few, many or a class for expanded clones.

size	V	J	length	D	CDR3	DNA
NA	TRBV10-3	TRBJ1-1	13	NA	CAISEAGVTEAFF	TGTGCCATCAGTGAGGCCGGTGTAACTGAAGCTTTCTTT
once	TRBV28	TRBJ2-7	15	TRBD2	CASSLLAAGGYEQYF	TGTGCCAGCAGTTTACTAGCGGCCGGGGGGTACGAGCAGTACTTC
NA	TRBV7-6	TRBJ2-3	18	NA	CASSLSRLQELSTDTQYF	TGTGCCAGCAGCTTAAGTCGATTGCAGGAACTATCCACAGATACGCAGTATTTT
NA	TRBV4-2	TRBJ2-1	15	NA	CASSRNRVSYNEQFF	TGTGCCAGCAGCCGTAACAGGGTCTCCTACAATGAGCAGTTCTTC
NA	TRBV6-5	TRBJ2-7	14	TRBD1	CASRRGTGVYEQYF	TGTGCCAGCAGACGGGGGACAGGGGTGTACGAGCAGTACTTC
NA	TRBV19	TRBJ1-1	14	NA	CASSINSYGAMAFF	TGTGCCAGTAGTATTAATTCGTATGGTGCAATGGCTTTCTTT
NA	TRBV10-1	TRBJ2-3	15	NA	CASSPFLQGTDTQYF	TGCGCCAGCAGCCCCTTTTTGCAGGGCACAGATACGCAGTATTTT
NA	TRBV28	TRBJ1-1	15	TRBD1	CASGLSTGRLTEAFF	TGTGCCAGCGGGTTGTCGACAGGGCGATTAACTGAAGCTTTCTTT
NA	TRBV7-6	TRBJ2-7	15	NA	CASSPGGTISYEQYF	TGTGCCAGCAGCCCAGGGGGGACCATCTCCTACGAGCAGTACTTC
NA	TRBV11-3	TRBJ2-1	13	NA	CASSKTSYNEQFF	TGTGCCAGCAGTAAAACCTCCTACAATGAGCAGTTCTTC
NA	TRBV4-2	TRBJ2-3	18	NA	CASSQDQERPPSTDTQYF	TGTGCCAGCAGCCAAGATCAAGAGCGTCCTCCCAGCACAGATACGCAGTATTTT
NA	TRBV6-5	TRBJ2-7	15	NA	CASRMGLLNSYEQYF	TGTGCCAGCAGAATGGGACTCCTAAACTCCTACGAGCAGTACTTC
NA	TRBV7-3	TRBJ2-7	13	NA	CASSQDPGAEQYF	TGTGCCAGCAGCCAGGATCCGGGAGCCGAGCAGTACTTC
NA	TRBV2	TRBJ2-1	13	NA	CASSDRGQGEQFF	TGTGCCAGCAGTGACAGGGGTCAGGGTGAGCAGTTCTTC
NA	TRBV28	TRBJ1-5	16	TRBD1	CASTLLGQGANQPQHF	TGTGCCAGCACCCTATTGGGACAGGGTGCAAATCAGCCCCAGCATTTT
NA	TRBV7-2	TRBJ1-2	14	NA	CASSLSGDLGGYTF	TGTGCCAGCAGCTTATCCGGCGACCTAGGAGGCTACACCTTC
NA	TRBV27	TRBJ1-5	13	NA	CASRGQRYQPQHF	TGTGCCAGCAGAGGACAGAGATATCAGCCCCAGCATTTT
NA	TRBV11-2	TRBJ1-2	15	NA	CASSSGPGLNYGYTF	TGTGCCAGCAGCTCAGGGCCAGGGCTGAACTATGGCTACACCTTC
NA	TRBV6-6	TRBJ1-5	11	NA	CASSTGQPQHF	TGTGCCAGCTCGACAGGTCAGCCCCAGCATTTT
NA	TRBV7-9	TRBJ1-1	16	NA	CASSLAPPGVPGWAFF	TGTGCCAGCAGCTTAGCGCCCCCGGGGGTCCCGGGTTGGGCTTTCTTT
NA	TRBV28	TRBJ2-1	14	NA	CASSLRGSRNEQFF	TGTGCCAGCAGTTTAAGGGGGTCTCGAAATGAGCAGTTCTTC
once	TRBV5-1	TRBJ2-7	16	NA	CASSFGGTGGTYEQYF	TGCGCCAGCAGCTTTGGCGGGACTGGGGGGACCTACGAGCAGTACTTC
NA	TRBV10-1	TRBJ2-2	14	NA	CASSGLAGSGELFF	TGCGCCAGCAGCGGACTGGCGGGGTCCGGGGAGCTGTTTTTT
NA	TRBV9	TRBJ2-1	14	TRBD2	CASSVTSSNNEQFF	TGTGCCAGCAGCGTGACTAGCTCAAACAATGAGCAGTTCTTC
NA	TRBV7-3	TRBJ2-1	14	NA	CASSEQGPGGEQFF	TGTGCCAGCAGCGAACAGGGGCCGGGAGGCGAGCAGTTCTTC
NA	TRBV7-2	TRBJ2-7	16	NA	CASSLFSETLPYEQYF	TGTGCCAGCAGCTTATTTTCCGAGACTCTACCCTACGAGCAGTACTTC
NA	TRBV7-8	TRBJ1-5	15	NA	CASRESRGGDQPQHF	TGTGCCAGCAGAGAATCAAGGGGGGGAGATCAGCCCCAGCATTTT
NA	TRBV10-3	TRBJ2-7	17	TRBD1	CAISSGQATGASYEQYF	TGTGCCATCAGTTCGGGACAGGCGACGGGGGCCTCCTACGAGCAGTACTTC
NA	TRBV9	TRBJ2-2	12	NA	CASSVRPGELFF	TGTGCCAGCAGCGTAAGGCCCGGGGAGCTGTTTTTT
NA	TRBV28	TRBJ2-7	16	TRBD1	CASSSNSGTGIYEQYF	TGTGCCAGCAGTTCGAACTCCGGGACAGGGATCTACGAGCAGTACTTC
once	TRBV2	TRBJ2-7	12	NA	CASSEAGYEQYF	TGTGCCAGCAGTGAAGCCGGTTACGAGCAGTACTTC
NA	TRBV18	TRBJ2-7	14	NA	CASSPATGSNEQYF	TGTGCCAGCTCACCTGCAACAGGGTCCAACGAGCAGTACTTC
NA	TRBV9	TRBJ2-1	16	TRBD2	CASSVVALAGGSEQFF	TGTGCCAGCAGCGTAGTAGCCCTAGCGGGAGGATCTGAGCAGTTCTTC
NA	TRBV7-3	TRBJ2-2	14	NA	CASSLGRVTGELFF	TGTGCCAGCAGCTTAGGCAGGGTCACCGGGGAGCTGTTTTTT
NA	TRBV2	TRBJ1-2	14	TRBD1	CASSGDRAYYGYTF	TGTGCCAGCAGTGGGGACAGGGCCTACTATGGCTACACCTTC
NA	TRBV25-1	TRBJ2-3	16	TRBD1	CASSPPGQGIRDTQYF	TGTGCCAGCAGTCCCCCTGGACAGGGGATACGGGATACGCAGTATTTT
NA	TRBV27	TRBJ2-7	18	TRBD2	CASSRAGLAGGIGYEQYF	TGTGCCAGCAGCCGAGCGGGACTAGCGGGAGGAATCGGGTACGAGCAGTACTTC
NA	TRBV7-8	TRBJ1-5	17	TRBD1	CASSPGDWQGVNQPQHF	TGTGCCAGCAGCCCCGGGGACTGGCAGGGGGTCAATCAGCCCCAGCATTTT
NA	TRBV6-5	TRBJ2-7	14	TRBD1	CASSRTGAPYEQYF	TGTGCCAGCAGTCGGACAGGAGCCCCCTACGAGCAGTACTTC
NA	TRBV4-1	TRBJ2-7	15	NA	CASSRHTAVAGEQYF	TGCGCCAGCAGCCGACATACGGCGGTAGCCGGGGAGCAGTACTTC
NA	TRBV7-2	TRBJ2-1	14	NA	CASILARAYNEQFF	TGTGCCAGCATCCTCGCACGGGCTTACAATGAGCAGTTCTTC
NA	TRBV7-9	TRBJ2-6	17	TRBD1	CASSLGQGNSGANVLTF	TGTGCCAGCAGCTTAGGACAGGGGAACTCTGGGGCCAACGTCCTGACTTTC
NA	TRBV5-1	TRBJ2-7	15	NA	CASSSPDSWTYEQYF	TGCGCCAGCAGCTCCCCAGATTCTTGGACCTACGAGCAGTACTTC
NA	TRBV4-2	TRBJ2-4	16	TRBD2	CASSRSDSGRANIQYF	TGTGCCAGCAGCCGCAGCGATAGCGGGAGGGCAAACATTCAGTACTTC
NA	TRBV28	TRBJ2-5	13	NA	CASSLEGRETQYF	TGTGCCAGCAGTTTGGAGGGGAGGGAGACCCAGTACTTC
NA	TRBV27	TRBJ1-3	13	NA	CASSRGGRNTIYF	TGTGCCAGCAGTAGGGGGGGTCGAAACACCATATATTTT
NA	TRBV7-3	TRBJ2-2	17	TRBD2	CASSAGLAGGPAGELFF	TGTGCCAGCAGCGCGGGACTAGCGGGAGGGCCCGCCGGGGAGCTGTTTTTT
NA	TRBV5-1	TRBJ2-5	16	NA	CASSLTVQGIGETQYF	TGCGCCAGCAGCTTGACGGTGCAGGGAATAGGGGAGACCCAGTACTTC
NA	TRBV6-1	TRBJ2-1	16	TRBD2	CASSEGAGGPFNEQFF	TGTGCCAGCAGTGAAGGGGCGGGAGGGCCGTTCAATGAGCAGTTCTTC
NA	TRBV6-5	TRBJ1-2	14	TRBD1	CASSTWDRRYGYTF	TGTGCCAGCAGTACCTGGGACAGGCGCTATGGCTACACCTTC
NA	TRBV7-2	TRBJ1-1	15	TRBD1	CASSPTGGAVAEAFF	TGTGCCAGCAGCCCGACAGGGGGCGCGGTGGCTGAAGCTTTCTTT
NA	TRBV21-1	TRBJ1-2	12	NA	CASPGQGVGYTF	TGTGCCAGCCCGGGACAGGGTGTCGGCTACACCTTC
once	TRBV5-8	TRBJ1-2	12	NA	CASSRDTLGYTF	TGTGCCAGCAGCAGGGACACCCTAGGCTACACCTTC
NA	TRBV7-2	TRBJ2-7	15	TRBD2	CASSLDTSGAYEQYF	TGTGCCAGCAGCTTAGACACTAGCGGAGCCTACGAGCAGTACTTC
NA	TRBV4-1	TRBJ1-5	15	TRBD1	CASSRLGTGNQPQHF	TGCGCCAGCAGCCGCCTCGGGACAGGTAATCAGCCCCAGCATTTT
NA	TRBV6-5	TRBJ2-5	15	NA	CASRRRETSGETQYF	TGTGCCAGCAGGAGACGGGAAACCTCTGGGGAGACCCAGTACTTC
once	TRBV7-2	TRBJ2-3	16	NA	CASSLFEAVSTDTQYF	TGTGCCAGCAGCTTATTCGAGGCAGTTAGCACAGATACGCAGTATTTT
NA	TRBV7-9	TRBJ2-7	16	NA	CASSHSWDTESYAQYF	TGTGCCAGCAGCCACAGTTGGGACACCGAATCCTACGCGCAGTACTTC
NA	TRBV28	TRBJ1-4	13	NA	CASRMWVGEKLFF	TGTGCCAGCAGGATGTGGGTTGGTGAAAAACTGTTTTTT